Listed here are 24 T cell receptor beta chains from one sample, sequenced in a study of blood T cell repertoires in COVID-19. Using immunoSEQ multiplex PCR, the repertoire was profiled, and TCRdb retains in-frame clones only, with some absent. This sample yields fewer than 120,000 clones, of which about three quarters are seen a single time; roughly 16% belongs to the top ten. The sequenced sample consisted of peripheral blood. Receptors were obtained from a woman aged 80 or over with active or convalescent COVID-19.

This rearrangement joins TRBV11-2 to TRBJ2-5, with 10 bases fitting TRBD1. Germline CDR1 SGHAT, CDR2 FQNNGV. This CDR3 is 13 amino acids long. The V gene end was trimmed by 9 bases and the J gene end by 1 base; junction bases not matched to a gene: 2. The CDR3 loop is CASRQGAQETQYF. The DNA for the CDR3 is TGTGCCAGTCGACAGGGGGCCCAAGAGACCCAGTACTTC.

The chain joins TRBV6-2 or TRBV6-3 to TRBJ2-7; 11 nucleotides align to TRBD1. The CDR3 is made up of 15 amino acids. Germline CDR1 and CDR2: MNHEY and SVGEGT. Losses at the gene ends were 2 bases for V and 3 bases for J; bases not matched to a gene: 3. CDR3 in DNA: TGTGCCAGCAGTTACGAAGGGACAGGGGGCTACGAGCAGTACTTC. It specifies CASSYEGTGGYEQYF.

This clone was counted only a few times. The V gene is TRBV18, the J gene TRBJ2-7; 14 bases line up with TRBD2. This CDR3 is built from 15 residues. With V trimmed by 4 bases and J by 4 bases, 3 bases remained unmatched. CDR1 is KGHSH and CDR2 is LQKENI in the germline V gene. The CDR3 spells CASSRGLAGDYEQYF. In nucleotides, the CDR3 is TGTGCCAGCTCACGGGGACTAGCGGGAGATTACGAGCAGTACTTC.

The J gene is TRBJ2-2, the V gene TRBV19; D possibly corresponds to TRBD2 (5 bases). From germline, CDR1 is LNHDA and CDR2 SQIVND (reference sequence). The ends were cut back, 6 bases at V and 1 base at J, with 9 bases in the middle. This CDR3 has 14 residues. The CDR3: CASRPSGNTGELFF. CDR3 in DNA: TGTGCCAGTAGACCGAGCGGGAACACCGGGGAGCTGTTTTTT. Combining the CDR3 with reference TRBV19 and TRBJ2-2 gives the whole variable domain DGGITQSPKYLFRKEGQNVTLSCEQNLNHDAMYWYRQDPGQGLRLIYYSQIVNDFQKGDIAEGYSVSREKKESFPLTVTSAQKNPTAFYLCASRPSGNTGELFFGEGSRLTVL.

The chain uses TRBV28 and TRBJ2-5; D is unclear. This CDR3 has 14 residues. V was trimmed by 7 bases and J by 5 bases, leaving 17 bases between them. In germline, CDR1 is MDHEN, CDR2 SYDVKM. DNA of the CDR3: TGTGCCAGCACTCAGAGACCGGGTGGGGAGACCCAGTACTTC. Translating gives CASTQRPGGETQYF.

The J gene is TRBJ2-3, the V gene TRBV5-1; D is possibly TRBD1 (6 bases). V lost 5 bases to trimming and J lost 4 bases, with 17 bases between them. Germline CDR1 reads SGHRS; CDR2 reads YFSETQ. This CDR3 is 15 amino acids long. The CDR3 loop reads CASRLTGLPPDTQYF. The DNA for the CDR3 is TGCGCCAGCAGGTTAACAGGGCTCCCTCCAGATACGCAGTATTTT.

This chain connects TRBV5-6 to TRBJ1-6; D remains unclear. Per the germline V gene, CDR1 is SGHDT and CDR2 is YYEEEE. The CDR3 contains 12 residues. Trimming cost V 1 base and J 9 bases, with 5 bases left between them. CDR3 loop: CASSLFSSPLHF. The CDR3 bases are TGTGCCAGCAGCTTGTTCAGTTCACCCCTCCACTTT.

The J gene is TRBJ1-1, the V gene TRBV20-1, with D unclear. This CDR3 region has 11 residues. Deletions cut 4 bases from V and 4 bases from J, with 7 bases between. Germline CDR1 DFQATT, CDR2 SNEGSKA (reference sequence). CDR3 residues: CSATRSTEAFF. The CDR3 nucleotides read TGCAGTGCTACCCGGTCCACTGAAGCTTTCTTT.

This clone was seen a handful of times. CDR3 protein: CASTRDRDRGYTF. The CDR3 DNA follows: TGCGCCAGCACTCGGGACAGGGATAGAGGCTACACCTTC. The chain combines TRBV5-1 with TRBJ1-2; 9 nucleotides match TRBD1. This CDR3 is 13 amino acids long. V lost 6 bases and J lost 8; bases outside the gene matches: 8. Germline V gene sequence: CDR1 SGHRS, CDR2 YFSETQ.

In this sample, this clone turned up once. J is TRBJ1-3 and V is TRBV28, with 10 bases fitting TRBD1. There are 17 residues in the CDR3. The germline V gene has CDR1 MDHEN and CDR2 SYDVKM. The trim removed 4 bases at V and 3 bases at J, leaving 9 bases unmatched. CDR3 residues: CASSSPRQGAYGNTIYF. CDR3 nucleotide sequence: TGTGCCAGCAGTTCCCCACGACAGGGGGCTTATGGAAACACCATATATTTT.

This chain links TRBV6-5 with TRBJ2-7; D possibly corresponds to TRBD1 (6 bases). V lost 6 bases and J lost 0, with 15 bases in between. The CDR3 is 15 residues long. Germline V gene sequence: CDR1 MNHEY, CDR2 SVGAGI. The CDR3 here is CASSDPGQTSYEQYF. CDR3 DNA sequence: TGTGCCAGCAGCGATCCGGGACAAACCTCCTACGAGCAGTACTTC.

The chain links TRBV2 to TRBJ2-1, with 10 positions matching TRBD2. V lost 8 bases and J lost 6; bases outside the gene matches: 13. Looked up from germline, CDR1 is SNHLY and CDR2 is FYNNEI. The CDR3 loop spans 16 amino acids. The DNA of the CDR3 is TGTGCCAGCTCCTCCCTCAGCGGGAGGGCGAGCAATGAGCAGTTCTTC. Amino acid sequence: CASSSLSGRASNEQFF.

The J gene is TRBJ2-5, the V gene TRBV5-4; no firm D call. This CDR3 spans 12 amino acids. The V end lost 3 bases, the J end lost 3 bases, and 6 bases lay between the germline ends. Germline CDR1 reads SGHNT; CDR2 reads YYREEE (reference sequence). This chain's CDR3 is CASSYIEETQYF. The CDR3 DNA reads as TGTGCCAGCAGCTACATCGAAGAGACCCAGTACTTC.

CDR3 nucleotide sequence: TGTGCCAGTAGTATTCAAGGTAGCGGGACATCCAAAAACATTCAGTACTTC. Amino acid sequence: CASSIQGSGTSKNIQYF. The chain recombines TRBV19 with TRBJ2-4, with TRBD2 identical over 8 bases. Germline V CDR1 and CDR2: LNHDA, SQIVND (reference sequence). The CDR3 runs 17 residues. After removal of 3 bases from V and 2 bases from J, the junction contained 9 bases not matched to a gene.

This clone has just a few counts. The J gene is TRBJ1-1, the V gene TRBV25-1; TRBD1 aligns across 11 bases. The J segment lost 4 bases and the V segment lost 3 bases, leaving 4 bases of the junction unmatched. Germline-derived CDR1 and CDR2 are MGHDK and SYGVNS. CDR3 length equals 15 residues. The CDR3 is CASSDPGQGGTEAFF. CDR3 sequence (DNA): TGTGCCAGCAGTGACCCGGGACAGGGGGGCACTGAAGCTTTCTTT.

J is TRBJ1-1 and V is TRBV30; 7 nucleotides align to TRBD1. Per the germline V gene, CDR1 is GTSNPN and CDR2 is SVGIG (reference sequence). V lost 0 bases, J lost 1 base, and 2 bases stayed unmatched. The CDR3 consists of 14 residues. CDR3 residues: CAWSVRGPNTEAFF. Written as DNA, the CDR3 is TGTGCCTGGAGTGTGAGGGGGCCGAACACTGAAGCTTTCTTT.

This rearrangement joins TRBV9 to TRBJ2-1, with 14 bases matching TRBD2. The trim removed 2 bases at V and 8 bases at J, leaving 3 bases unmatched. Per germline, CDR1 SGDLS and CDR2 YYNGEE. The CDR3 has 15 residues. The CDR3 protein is CASSVGTSGSYEQFF. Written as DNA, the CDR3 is TGTGCCAGCAGCGTGGGGACTAGCGGGAGCTATGAGCAGTTCTTC.

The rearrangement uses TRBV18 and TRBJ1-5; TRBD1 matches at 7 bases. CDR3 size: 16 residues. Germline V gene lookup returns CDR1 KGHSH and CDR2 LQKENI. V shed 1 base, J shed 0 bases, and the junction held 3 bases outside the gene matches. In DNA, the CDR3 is TGTGCCAGCTCACCACAGGGGGCTAATAGCAATCAGCCCCAGCATTTT. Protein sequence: CASSPQGANSNQPQHF.

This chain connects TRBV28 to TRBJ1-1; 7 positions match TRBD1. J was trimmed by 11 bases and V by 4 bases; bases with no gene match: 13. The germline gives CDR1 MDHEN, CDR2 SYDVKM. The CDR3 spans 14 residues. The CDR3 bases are TGTGCCAGCAGTTCCCCTCCGGACAGGCTGGGGGCTTTCTTT. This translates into CASSSPPDRLGAFF.

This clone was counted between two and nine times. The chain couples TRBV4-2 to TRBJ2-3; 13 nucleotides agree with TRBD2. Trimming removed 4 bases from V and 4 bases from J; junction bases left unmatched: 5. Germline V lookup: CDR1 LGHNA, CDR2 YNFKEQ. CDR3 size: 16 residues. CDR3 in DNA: TGTGCCAGCAGCCTAACTAGCGGGAGGGCGGCAGATACGCAGTATTTT. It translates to CASSLTSGRAADTQYF.

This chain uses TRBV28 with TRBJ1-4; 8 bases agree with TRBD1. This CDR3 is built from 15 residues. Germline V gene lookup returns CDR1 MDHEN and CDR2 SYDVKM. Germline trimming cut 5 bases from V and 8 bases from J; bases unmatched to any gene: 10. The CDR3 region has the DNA TGTGCCAGCAGTGATGCTGGACAGGGAGGAGAAAAACTGTTTTTT. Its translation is CASSDAGQGGEKLFF.

The CDR3 sequence: CASSAPDSDEQFF. In nucleotides, the CDR3 is TGTGCCAGCAGTGCCCCGGACTCCGATGAGCAGTTCTTC. The chain links TRBV6-6 to TRBJ2-1, with D possibly matching TRBD2 (5 bases). V was shortened by 5 bases and J by 8 bases, with 13 bases between the two germline ends. The CDR3 is 13 residues long. Germline values: CDR1 MNHNY, CDR2 SVGAGI (reference sequence).

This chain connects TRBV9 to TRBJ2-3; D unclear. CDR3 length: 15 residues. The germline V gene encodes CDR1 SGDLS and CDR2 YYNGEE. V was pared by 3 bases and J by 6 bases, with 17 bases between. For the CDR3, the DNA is TGTGCCAGCAGCGAAAGACAAATTGACGTGGATACGCAGTATTTT. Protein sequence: CASSERQIDVDTQYF.

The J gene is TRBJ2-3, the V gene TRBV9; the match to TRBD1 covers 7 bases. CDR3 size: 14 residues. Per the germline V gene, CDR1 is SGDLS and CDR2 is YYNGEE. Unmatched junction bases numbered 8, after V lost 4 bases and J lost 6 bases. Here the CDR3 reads CASSQETGYDTQYF. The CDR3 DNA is TGTGCCAGCAGCCAGGAGACAGGGTATGATACGCAGTATTTT.